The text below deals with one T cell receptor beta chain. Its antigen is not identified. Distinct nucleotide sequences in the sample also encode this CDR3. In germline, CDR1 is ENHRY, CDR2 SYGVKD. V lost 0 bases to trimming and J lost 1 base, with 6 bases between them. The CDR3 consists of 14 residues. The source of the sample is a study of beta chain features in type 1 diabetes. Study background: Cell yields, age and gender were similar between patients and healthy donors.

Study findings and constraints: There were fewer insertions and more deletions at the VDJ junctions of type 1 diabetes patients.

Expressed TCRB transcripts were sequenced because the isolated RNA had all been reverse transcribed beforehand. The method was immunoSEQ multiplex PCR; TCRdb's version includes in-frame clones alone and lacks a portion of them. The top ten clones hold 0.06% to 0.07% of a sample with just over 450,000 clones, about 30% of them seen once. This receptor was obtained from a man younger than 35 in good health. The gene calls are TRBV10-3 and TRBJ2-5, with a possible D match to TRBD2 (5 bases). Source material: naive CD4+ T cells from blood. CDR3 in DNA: TGTGCCATCAGTGAGTCGAGGGCCCAAGAGACCCAGTACTTC. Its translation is CAISESRAQETQYF.